This passage covers 14 T cell receptor beta chains from one sample sequenced in a study of blood T cell repertoires in COVID-19. Only in-frame clones appear in the TCRdb table, and some are missing; sequencing was by immunoSEQ multiplex PCR. The sample has approximately 110,000 clones, approximately 85% seen once. The specimen sequenced was peripheral blood. These receptor sequences come from a woman aged 60-70 years with COVID-19, enrolled during active disease.

V is TRBV10-3 and J is TRBJ2-7; 8 bases align to TRBD1. There are 12 residues in the CDR3. V dropped 9 bases and J dropped 6; count of bases not matched to a gene: 7. CDR1 is ENHRY and CDR2 is SYGVKD in the germline V gene. The CDR3 loop is CAITGTGTEQYF. The DNA of the CDR3 is TGTGCCATAACCGGGACAGGTACCGAGCAGTACTTC.

Only a few counts were recorded for this clone. The rearrangement links TRBV20-1 to TRBJ1-5; no reliable D call. The CDR3 runs to 17 residues. V was trimmed by 3 bases and J by 1 base, leaving 19 bases between them. Germline V gene sequence: CDR1 DFQATT, CDR2 SNEGSKA (reference sequence). The CDR3 DNA is TGCAGTGCTAGTGGGGAGGGCTCGACGGTGAGCAATCAGCCCCAGCATTTT. As protein: CSASGEGSTVSNQPQHF.

The chain uses TRBV11-1 and TRBJ1-2; 10 positions match TRBD1. The V gene's germline CDR1 is SGHAT and CDR2 FQDESV (reference sequence). J lost 4 bases, V lost 4 bases, and 6 bases had no gene match. The CDR3 is made up of 15 amino acids. CDR3 bases: TGTGCCAGCAGCTCCCAGACAGGGGGCACCTATGGCTACACCTTC. It specifies CASSSQTGGTYGYTF.

This rearrangement joins TRBV19 to TRBJ1-1; TRBD1 might be the D (6 bases). CDR1 LNHDA and CDR2 SQIVND come from the germline V gene (reference sequence). The length of the CDR3 is 15 residues. V lost 3 bases, J lost 3 bases, and 14 bases lay in between. CDR3 in amino acids: CASSILGEGDTEAFF. The CDR3 coding sequence is TGTGCCAGTAGTATTTTGGGGGAGGGGGACACTGAAGCTTTCTTT. Drawing the rest from reference TRBV19 and TRBJ1-1, the complete variable domain is DGGITQSPKYLFRKEGQNVTLSCEQNLNHDAMYWYRQDPGQGLRLIYYSQIVNDFQKGDIAEGYSVSREKKESFPLTVTSAQKNPTAFYLCASSILGEGDTEAFFGQGTRLTVV.

This chain joins TRBV4-1 and TRBJ2-7, with 14 bases lining up with TRBD2. Germline V lookup: CDR1 MGHRA, CDR2 YSYEKL. The CDR3 totals 15 residues. The J segment lost 2 bases and the V segment lost 3 bases, leaving 0 bases of the junction unmatched. For the CDR3, the DNA is TGCGCCAGCAGCCAGGGACTAGCGGGGGCCTACGAGCAGTACTTC. This sequence encodes CASSQGLAGAYEQYF.

V is TRBV5-1 and J is TRBJ1-2; TRBD1 matches at 7 bases. The CDR3 covers 15 residues. V gave up 4 bases and J gave up 4 bases; unmatched junction bases: 10. Germline-derived CDR1 and CDR2 are SGHRS and YFSETQ. The chain's CDR3 is CASSPGQAPSYGYTF. In DNA, the CDR3 is TGCGCCAGCAGCCCCGGACAGGCACCTTCCTATGGCTACACCTTC. Full variable domain (missing parts from reference TRBV5-1 and TRBJ1-2): KAGVTQTPRYLIKTRGQQVTLSCSPISGHRSVSWYQQTPGQGLQFLFEYFSETQRNKGNFPGRFSGRQFSNSRSEMNVSTLELGDSALYLCASSPGQAPSYGYTFGSGTRLTVV.

The chain employs TRBV27 and TRBJ1-6; 8 nucleotides agree with TRBD1. After removal of 5 bases from V and 9 bases from J, the junction contained 9 bases not matched to a gene. Looked up from germline, CDR1 is MNHEY and CDR2 is SMNVEV (reference sequence). The CDR3 totals 15 residues. The CDR3 DNA follows: TGTGCCAGCAGTCGAAAAGACAGGGGCACTTCACCCCTCCACTTT. Protein: CASSRKDRGTSPLHF.

V and J are TRBV7-9 and TRBJ2-5; D is unresolved. The CDR3 sequence is 14 residues long. Germline V lookup: CDR1 SEHNR, CDR2 FQNEAQ (reference sequence). Trimming shortened V by 7 bases and J by 1 base, and 13 bases separated the two germline ends. The CDR3 reads CASTFRGPQETQYF. The CDR3 DNA follows: TGTGCCAGCACGTTTCGAGGCCCCCAAGAGACCCAGTACTTC. Looking up the rest from reference TRBV7-9 and TRBJ2-5 gives the full variable domain: DTGVSQNPRHKITKRGQNVTFRCDPISEHNRLYWYRQTLGQGPEFLTYFQNEAQLEKSRLLSDRFSAERPKGSFSTLEIQRTEQGDSAMYLCASTFRGPQETQYFGPGTRLLVL.

This clone was seen just once. The rearrangement links TRBV5-1 to TRBJ2-3; 12 nucleotides agree with TRBD2. There are 15 residues in the CDR3. J was trimmed by 4 bases and V by 5 bases; bases with no gene match: 5. CDR1 SGHRS and CDR2 YFSETQ come from the germline V gene. Written as DNA, the CDR3 is TGCGCCAGCAGGCCGCTAGCGGGGGGGCCAGATACGCAGTATTTT. Translated, it gives CASRPLAGGPDTQYF.

This clone was seen only once. The chain is built from TRBV5-6 and TRBJ1-2, with 8 bases that match TRBD1. The CDR3 sequence is 15 residues long. The V segment lost 0 bases and the J segment 2 bases; nucleotides outside the gene matches: 3. The germline gives CDR1 SGHDT, CDR2 YYEEEE. The CDR3 reads CASSLGQGWNYGYTF. In DNA, the CDR3 is TGTGCCAGCAGCTTGGGACAGGGGTGGAACTATGGCTACACCTTC. Full variable domain (rest looked up from reference TRBV5-6 and TRBJ1-2): DAGVTQSPTHLIKTRGQQVTLRCSPKSGHDTVSWYQQALGQGPQFIFQYYEEEERQRGNFPDRFSGHQFPNYSSELNVNALLLGDSALYLCASSLGQGWNYGYTFGSGTRLTVV.

The rearrangement uses TRBV4-1 and TRBJ1-2; D possibly corresponds to TRBD1 (6 bases). Looked up from germline, CDR1 is MGHRA and CDR2 is YSYEKL. Trimming pared 3 bases from V and 3 bases from J, leaving 14 bases between. The CDR3 spans 15 residues. The CDR3 reads CASSHPMTGHYGYTF. CDR3 sequence (DNA): TGCGCCAGCAGCCACCCAATGACAGGCCACTATGGCTACACCTTC.

J is TRBJ2-1 and V is TRBV19; 8 nucleotides agree with TRBD2. The V segment lost 4 bases and the J segment 3 bases; nucleotides outside the gene matches: 11. Germline lookup yields CDR1 LNHDA and CDR2 SQIVND (reference sequence). The CDR3 has 17 residues. CDR3 sequence: CASSTQREAGDYNEQFF. The CDR3 region has the DNA TGTGCCAGTAGTACCCAACGGGAAGCGGGGGACTACAATGAGCAGTTCTTC.

This sequence joins TRBV19 and TRBJ1-1; 8 bases match TRBD1. This CDR3 contains 16 residues. Trimming cost V 1 base and J 5 bases; bases outside gene matches: 9. CDR1 LNHDA and CDR2 SQIVND come from the germline V gene (reference sequence). The CDR3 DNA follows: TGTGCCAGTAGTATAGCGCGGGGCAGGGGGCAAACTGAAGCTTTCTTT. Protein product: CASSIARGRGQTEAFF.

The chain carries TRBV12-2 and TRBJ2-7; TRBD1 reflects the table's D call only, with no check against the DNA. TRBV12-2 is a documented pseudogene. The CDR3 loop spans 19 amino acids. CDR3 region: CASRPPTGKALRITSEQYF. Written as DNA, the CDR3 is TGTGCAAGTCGCCCGCCGACAGGGAAGGCCCTTAGAATCACGTCCGAGCAGTACTTC.